This T cell receptor beta chain originates from a study of resident and recirculating memory T cells in vitiligo. Study information: Samples were epidermis from two lesional and two nonlesional sites, plus PBMCs.

Stable vitiligo meant no lesion change over the previous 6 months. V dropped 1 base and J dropped 7; count of bases not matched to a gene: 9. The CDR3 totals 17 residues. Germline CDR1 and CDR2: LGHNA and YSLEER. TCRdb's table, derived via immunoSEQ multiplex PCR, lists solely in-frame clones and lacks some. The sample shows roughly 40,000 clones, 80% to 95% of them seen only once. The sequencing sample was made of blood. The rearrangement uses TRBV4-3 and TRBJ1-4; 10 bases are a match to TRBD1. The TCR comes from a male donor with vitiligo. The CDR3 nucleotides read TGCGCCAGCAGCCAAGTACGGTGGGGGACAGGGGTTGAAAAACTGTTTTTT. Translating gives CASSQVRWGTGVEKLFF.